This is a list of T cell receptor beta chains from one sample in a study of cytomegalovirus exposure and HLA in healthy donors. Generated by immunoSEQ multiplex PCR, the TCRdb table keeps only in-frame clones and is missing some. The repertoire consists of 110,000 to 150,000 clones, with around 79% occurring once and the leading ten covering about 3.4%. Source material: PBMCs. These receptor sequences come from a female donor in good health and CMV-seronegative. The CDR3 runs from the conserved cysteine through the conserved F or W. A D gene is named only where the DNA matches it firmly. Size is omitted from some rows. Given values are once, few, many or a class for expanded clones.

length	V	D	size	J	DNA	CDR3
13	TRBV29-1	NA	few	TRBJ2-2	TGCAGCGTTTATAACTTCAACACCGGGGAGCTGTTTTTT	CSVYNFNTGELFF
14	TRBV6-5	NA	once	TRBJ1-2	TGTGCCAGCAGTTACTCGGAGTGGAACTATGGCTACACCTTC	CASSYSEWNYGYTF
14	TRBV29-1	TRBD2	NA	TRBJ2-1	TGCAGCGCTAAACTAGCGGGGGGGAACAATGAGCAGTTCTTC	CSAKLAGGNNEQFF
12	TRBV4-1	NA	NA	TRBJ2-7	TGCGCCAGCAGCCTTGAGGGCCACGAGCAGTACTTC	CASSLEGHEQYF
14	TRBV19	NA	NA	TRBJ2-1	TGTGCCAGTAGTATTCGGAGGTCAAGCAGTGAGCAGTTCTTC	CASSIRRSSSEQFF
18	TRBV7-6	NA	NA	TRBJ1-1	TGTGCCAGCAGCTTAGCCCTCCTAACGGGGAAGCTCAACACTGAAGCTTTCTTT	CASSLALLTGKLNTEAFF
14	TRBV6-5	NA	few	TRBJ1-1	TGTGCCAGCAGTTACTCGACGGGGAACACTGAAGCTTTCTTT	CASSYSTGNTEAFF
14	TRBV5-4	NA	NA	TRBJ2-3	TGTGCCAGCAGCCTTAAACTCGGCACAGATACGCAGTATTTT	CASSLKLGTDTQYF
15	TRBV6-5	TRBD1	NA	TRBJ1-3	TGTGCCAGCAGTTTTCGACAGGGCCCTGGAAACACCATATATTTT	CASSFRQGPGNTIYF
15	TRBV5-1	TRBD1	NA	TRBJ1-2	TGCGCCAGCAGCGAGGGACAGGGGACTAACTATGGCTACACCTTC	CASSEGQGTNYGYTF
11	TRBV29-1	NA	NA	TRBJ1-2	TGCAGCACAAGAGGGAACTATGGCTACACCTTC	CSTRGNYGYTF
13	TRBV5-6	NA	few	TRBJ2-3	TGTGCCAGCAGCTCCTTTTCCTTAGATACGCAGTATTTT	CASSSFSLDTQYF
14	TRBV5-4	NA	NA	TRBJ2-1	TGTGCCAGCAGCTTCGGGAGCTCCTACAATGAGCAGTTCTTC	CASSFGSSYNEQFF
17	TRBV14	NA	NA	TRBJ2-3	TGTGCCAGCAGCCAAGGGTTGGTGTCTAGCTCGGTAGATACGCAGTATTTT	CASSQGLVSSSVDTQYF
15	TRBV19	TRBD2	NA	TRBJ2-7	TGTGCCAGTAGTGGACTAGCGGGGGGCTCCTACGAGCAGTACTTC	CASSGLAGGSYEQYF
14	TRBV28	TRBD1	NA	TRBJ1-2	TGTGCCAGCAGTGAGGGACAGCGAGTATATGGCTACACCTTC	CASSEGQRVYGYTF
11	TRBV11-2	NA	NA	TRBJ2-3	TGTGCCAGCAGGCTCGCGGATACGCAGTATTTT	CASRLADTQYF
16	TRBV7-9	TRBD2	few	TRBJ2-5	TGTGCCAGCAGCTCCGGGACTAGCCCGTACCAAGAGACCCAGTACTTC	CASSSGTSPYQETQYF
15	TRBV10-1	TRBD1	NA	TRBJ1-1	TGCGCCAGCAGCCAGGGGGACAGGGGGTTCCGTAAAGCTTTCTTT	CASSQGDRGFRKAFF
17	TRBV19	TRBD1	NA	TRBJ1-2	TGTGCCAGTAGGATGGACCCGCGACAGGGGGCCGGCTATGGCTACACCTTC	CASRMDPRQGAGYGYTF
15	TRBV27	NA	NA	TRBJ2-6	TGTGCCAGCAGTTCCGGACAGACTGGGGCCAACGTCCTGACTTTC	CASSSGQTGANVLTF
14	TRBV5-1	NA	NA	TRBJ2-3	TGCGCCAGCAGCTTCCGCCTGGGCACCGATACGCAGTATTTT	CASSFRLGTDTQYF
16	TRBV6-5	NA	few	TRBJ1-1	TGTGCCAGCAGTTTATCAGTCGGGGGGATGAACACTGAAGCTTTCTTT	CASSLSVGGMNTEAFF
21	TRBV27	NA	NA	TRBJ1-2	TGTGCCAGCAGTCCCCGTCGAGGTCTAACAGGACCCCAGGAATCGGTCTATGGCTACACCTTC	CASSPRRGLTGPQESVYGYTF
15	TRBV6-1	TRBD2	NA	TRBJ2-5	TGTGCCAGCAGTTCTAGCGGGAGGGCCCTAGAGACCCAGTACTTC	CASSSSGRALETQYF
17	TRBV2	TRBD2	once	TRBJ2-1	TGTGCCAGCAGTGAAAATCGCGGGACTAATCCGAACAGTGAGCAGTTCTTC	CASSENRGTNPNSEQFF
14	TRBV2	NA	NA	TRBJ2-1	TGTGCCAGCAGGGAGGCGGCGGGGAACAATGAGCAGTTCTTC	CASREAAGNNEQFF
16	TRBV10-3	NA	NA	TRBJ2-7	TGTGCCATCAGTGGGGGTGGAGGAGGACGAACCTACGAGCAGTACTTC	CAISGGGGGRTYEQYF
16	TRBV9	TRBD1	NA	TRBJ2-5	TGTGCCAGCAGCTTCCGTGGACAGGGAGAGTGGGAGACCCAGTACTTC	CASSFRGQGEWETQYF
13	TRBV6-5	NA	NA	TRBJ1-2	TGTGCCAGCACTAGAAGGATCGACTATGGCTACACCTTC	CASTRRIDYGYTF
13	TRBV5-1	NA	NA	TRBJ2-4	TGCGCCAGCAGCTTGGATAGGAGGGCCATTCAGTACTTC	CASSLDRRAIQYF
11	TRBV29-1	NA	NA	TRBJ1-1	TGCAGCGTGGGACAGAACACTGAAGCTTTCTTT	CSVGQNTEAFF
14	TRBV7-2	NA	NA	TRBJ2-1	TGTGCCAGCAGCCGCGGGCAGGCCTACAATGAGCAGTTCTTC	CASSRGQAYNEQFF
13	TRBV2	NA	NA	TRBJ2-5	TGTGCCAGCAGCATAGCGGCGGAGGGGACCCAGTACTTC	CASSIAAEGTQYF
15	TRBV27	NA	once	TRBJ2-7	TGTGCCAGCAGTTTTGTGGCTAGGAGCTCCTACGAGCAGTACTTC	CASSFVARSSYEQYF
19	TRBV7-2	NA	NA	TRBJ1-3	TGTGCCAGCAGCGCTAGGATCCCCGCCAGCCAGAGCTCTGGAAACACCATATATTTT	CASSARIPASQSSGNTIYF
14	TRBV5-4	NA	NA	TRBJ2-5	TGTGCCAGCAGCCCGGACCGAGGGAAAGAGACCCAGTACTTC	CASSPDRGKETQYF
13	TRBV5-1	NA	NA	TRBJ1-1	TGCGCCAGCAGCTTACAGGAGGGCACTGAAGCTTTCTTT	CASSLQEGTEAFF
13	TRBV7-8	TRBD1	NA	TRBJ1-2	TGTGCCAGCAGCTTGACAGGGGGCAGTGGCTACACCTTC	CASSLTGGSGYTF
16	TRBV2	NA	NA	TRBJ2-7	TGTGCCAGCAGTGAAGAGGGGGGGGCGATCTCCTACGAGCAGTACTTC	CASSEEGGAISYEQYF
14	TRBV21-1	NA	few	TRBJ2-1	TGTGCCAGCAGCAAAGGGACTAGAGCGGGTGAGCAGTTCTTC	CASSKGTRAGEQFF
13	TRBV5-1	NA	few	TRBJ1-1	TGCGCCAGCAGCTTGGTGACGGGGACTGAAGCTTTCTTT	CASSLVTGTEAFF
10	TRBV2	NA	few	TRBJ2-5	TGTGCCAGCCTAGAAGGGACCCAGTACTTC	CASLEGTQYF
18	TRBV21-1	NA	NA	TRBJ1-5	TGTGCCAGCAGCAAAGTAACGGAGGAGTCATATAGCAATCAGCCCCAGCATTTT	CASSKVTEESYSNQPQHF
14	TRBV29-1	NA	NA	TRBJ1-3	TGCAGCGCCCGAATTGGGCCCTCTGGAAACACCATATATTTT	CSARIGPSGNTIYF
15	TRBV18	TRBD2	NA	TRBJ2-3	TGTGCCAGCTCACCACGAGCGGGGGTCGCAGATACGCAGTATTTT	CASSPRAGVADTQYF
17	TRBV7-2	NA	once	TRBJ1-2	TGTGCCAGCAGCTTAGCAAGGGAGATTGGAGCTAACTATGGCTACACCTTC	CASSLAREIGANYGYTF
13	TRBV7-6	NA	once	TRBJ2-3	TGTGCCAGCAGCCTCAGGGCCTCGGGTACGCAGTATTTT	CASSLRASGTQYF
12	TRBV11-2	NA	NA	TRBJ2-3	TGTGCCAGCAGCTCACCCCCTACGAGGCAGTATTTT	CASSSPPTRQYF
13	TRBV5-1	NA	NA	TRBJ1-1	TGCGCCAGCAGCTTGAAAGGGACACGTGAAGCTTTCTTT	CASSLKGTREAFF
13	TRBV7-9	NA	NA	TRBJ2-2	TGTGCCAGCAGCCAGTCACGTACCGGGGAGCTGTTTTTT	CASSQSRTGELFF